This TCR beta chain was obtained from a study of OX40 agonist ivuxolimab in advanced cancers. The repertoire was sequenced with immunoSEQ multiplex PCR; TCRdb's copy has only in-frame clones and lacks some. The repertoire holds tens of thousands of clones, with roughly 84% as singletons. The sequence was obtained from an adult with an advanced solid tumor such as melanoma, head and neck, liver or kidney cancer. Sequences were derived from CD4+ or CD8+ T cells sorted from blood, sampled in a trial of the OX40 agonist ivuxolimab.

The CDR3 sequence: CASGTGSYTGELFF. The CDR3 DNA sequence: TGTGCCAGTGGGACAGGGAGCTACACCGGGGAGCTGTTTTTT. V and J are TRBV19 and TRBJ2-2; 9 bases agree with TRBD1. Looked up from germline, CDR1 is LNHDA and CDR2 is SQIVND (reference sequence). Trimming at V came to 8 bases and at J to 3 bases, leaving 4 bases not matched to a gene. The CDR3 contains 14 residues.